Sequencing of this TCR beta chain was carried out in a study of blood T cells in healthy people across ages. Overall study findings and caveats: PBMCs that were unsorted prevented a conclusive naive versus antigen-experienced comparison.

Approximately 9.7 milliliters was the volume of peripheral blood drawn from each donor. This clonotype was counted at least ten times. Its antigen is as yet unknown. A second PCR of roughly 7 to 11 cycles used a sample-barcoded 5' primer and a J-beta primer mix. A single record per CDR3 protein comes from TCRdb applying MiXCR to the 5' RACE reads. The data contain around 870,000 distinct CDR3 sequences, around 26% of them singletons. Germline CDR1 is LGHDT and CDR2 is YNNKEL (reference sequence). Trimming took off 4 bases at V and 6 bases at J, with 8 bases between the two ends. The CDR3 is 12 amino acids.

The rearrangement links TRBV3-1 to TRBJ2-3; tentative D call: TRBD1 (6 bases). Sequencing used blood. This clonotype originated in a woman older than 75 in good health. The CDR3 DNA reads as TGTGCCAGCAGCCCAACAGGGGATACGCAGTATTTT. Its translation is CASSPTGDTQYF.